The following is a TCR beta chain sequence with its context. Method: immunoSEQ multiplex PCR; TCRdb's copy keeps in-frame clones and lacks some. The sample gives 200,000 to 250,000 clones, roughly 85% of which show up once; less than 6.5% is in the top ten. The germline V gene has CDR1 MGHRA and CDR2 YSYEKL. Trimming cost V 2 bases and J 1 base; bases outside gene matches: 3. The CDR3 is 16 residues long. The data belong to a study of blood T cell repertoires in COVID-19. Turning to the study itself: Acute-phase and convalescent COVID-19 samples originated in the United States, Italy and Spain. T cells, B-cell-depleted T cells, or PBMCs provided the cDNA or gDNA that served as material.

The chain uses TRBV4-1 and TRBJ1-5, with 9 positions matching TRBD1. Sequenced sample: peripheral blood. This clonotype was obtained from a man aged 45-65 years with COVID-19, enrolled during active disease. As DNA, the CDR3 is TGCGCCAGCAGCCAAAACACAGGGGGCAGCAATCAGCCCCAGCATTTT. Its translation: CASSQNTGGSNQPQHF.